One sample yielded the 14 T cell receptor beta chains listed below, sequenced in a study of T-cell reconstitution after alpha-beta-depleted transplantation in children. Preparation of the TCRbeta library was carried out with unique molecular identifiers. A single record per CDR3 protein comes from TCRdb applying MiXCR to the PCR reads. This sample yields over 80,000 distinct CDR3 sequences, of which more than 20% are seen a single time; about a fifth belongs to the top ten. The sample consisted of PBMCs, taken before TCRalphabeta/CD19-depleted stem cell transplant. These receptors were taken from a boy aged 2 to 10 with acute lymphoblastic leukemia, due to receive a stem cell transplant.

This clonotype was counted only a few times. This chain's CDR3 is CSAAAPGTVKTQYF. In nucleotides, the CDR3 is TGCAGTGCTGCGGCCCCCGGGACAGTAAAGACCCAGTACTTC. The rearrangement uses TRBV20-1 and TRBJ2-5, with 7 positions matching TRBD1. Germline V gene data show CDR1 as DFQATT and CDR2 as SNEGSKA (reference sequence). The CDR3 extends over 14 amino acids. With V trimmed by 5 bases and J by 6 bases, 12 bases remained unmatched.

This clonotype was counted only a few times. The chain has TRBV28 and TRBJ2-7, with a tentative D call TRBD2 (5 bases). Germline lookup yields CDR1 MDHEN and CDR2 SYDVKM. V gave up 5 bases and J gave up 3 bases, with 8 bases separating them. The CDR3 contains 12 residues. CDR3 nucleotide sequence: TGTGCCAGCAGTGGGAGACTCTACGAGCAGTACTTC. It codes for CASSGRLYEQYF. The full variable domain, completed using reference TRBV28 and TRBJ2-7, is DVKVTQSSRYLVKRTGEKVFLECVQDMDHENMFWYRQDPGLGLRLIYFSYDVKMKEKGDIPEGYSVSREKKERFSLILESASTNQTSMYLCASSGRLYEQYFGPGTRLTVT.

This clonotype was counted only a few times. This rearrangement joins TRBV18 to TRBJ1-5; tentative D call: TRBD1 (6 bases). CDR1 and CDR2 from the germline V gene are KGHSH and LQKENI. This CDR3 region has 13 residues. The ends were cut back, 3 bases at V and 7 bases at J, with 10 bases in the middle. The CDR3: CASSPTGDQPQHF. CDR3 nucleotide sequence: TGTGCCAGCTCACCGACAGGCGACCAGCCCCAGCATTTT. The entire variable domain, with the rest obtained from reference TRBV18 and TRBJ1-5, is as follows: NAGVMQNPRHLVRRRGQEARLRCSPMKGHSHVYWYRQLPEEGLKFMVYLQKENIIDESGMPKERFSAEFPKEGPSILRIQQVVRGDSAAYFCASSPTGDQPQHFGDGTRLSIL.

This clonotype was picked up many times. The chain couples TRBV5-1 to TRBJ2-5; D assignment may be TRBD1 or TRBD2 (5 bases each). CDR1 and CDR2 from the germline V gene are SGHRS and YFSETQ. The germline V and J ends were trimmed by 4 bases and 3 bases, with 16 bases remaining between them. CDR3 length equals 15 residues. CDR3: CASSKNRGPEETQYF. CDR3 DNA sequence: TGCGCCAGCAGCAAGAACCGGGGCCCGGAAGAGACCCAGTACTTC.

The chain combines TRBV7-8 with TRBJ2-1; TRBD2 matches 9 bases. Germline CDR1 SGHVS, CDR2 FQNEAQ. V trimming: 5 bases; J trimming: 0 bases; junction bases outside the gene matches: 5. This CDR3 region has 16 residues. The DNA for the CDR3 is TGTGCCAGCAGCGCCTCGACTAGCGGCTCCTACAATGAGCAGTTCTTC. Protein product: CASSASTSGSYNEQFF.

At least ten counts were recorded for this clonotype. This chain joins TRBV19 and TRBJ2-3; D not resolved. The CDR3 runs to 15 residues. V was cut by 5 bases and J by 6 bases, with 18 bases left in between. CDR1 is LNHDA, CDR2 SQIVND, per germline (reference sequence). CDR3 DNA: TGTGCCAGTAGTCTCGGGTTTGGAGTATTGGATACGCAGTATTTT. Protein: CASSLGFGVLDTQYF. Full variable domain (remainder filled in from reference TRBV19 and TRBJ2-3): DGGITQSPKYLFRKEGQNVTLSCEQNLNHDAMYWYRQDPGQGLRLIYYSQIVNDFQKGDIAEGYSVSREKKESFPLTVTSAQKNPTAFYLCASSLGFGVLDTQYFGPGTRLTVL.

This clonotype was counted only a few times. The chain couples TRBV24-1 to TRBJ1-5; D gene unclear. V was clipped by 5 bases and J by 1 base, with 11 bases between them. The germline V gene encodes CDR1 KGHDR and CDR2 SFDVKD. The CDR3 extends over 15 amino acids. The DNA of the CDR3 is TGTGCCACCAGTGGTTCCACTCGAAGCAATCAGCCCCAGCATTTT. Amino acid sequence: CATSGSTRSNQPQHF.

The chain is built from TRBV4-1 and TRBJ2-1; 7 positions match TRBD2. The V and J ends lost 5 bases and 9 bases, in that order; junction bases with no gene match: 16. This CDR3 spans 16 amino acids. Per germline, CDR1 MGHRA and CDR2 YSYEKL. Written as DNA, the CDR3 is TGCGCCAGCAGCTCAAAGGGAGGGAGGGTTACATTTGAGCAGTTCTTC. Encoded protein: CASSSKGGRVTFEQFF.

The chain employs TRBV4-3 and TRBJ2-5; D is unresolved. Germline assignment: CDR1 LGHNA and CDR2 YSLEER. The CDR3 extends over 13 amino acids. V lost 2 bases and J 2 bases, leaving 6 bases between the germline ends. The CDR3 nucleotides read TGCGCCAGCAGCCAATCGCAGCAAGAGACCCAGTACTTC. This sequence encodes CASSQSQQETQYF.

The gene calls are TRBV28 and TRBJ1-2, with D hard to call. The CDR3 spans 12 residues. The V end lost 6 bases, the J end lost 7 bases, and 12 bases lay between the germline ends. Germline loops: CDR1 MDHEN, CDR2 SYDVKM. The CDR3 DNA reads TGTGCCAGCAGACCCGGGAATCGTGGCTACACCTTC. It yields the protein CASRPGNRGYTF.

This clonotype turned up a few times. Here the CDR3 reads CASSWRDRGPLYF. CDR3 coding DNA: TGCGCCAGCAGCTGGAGGGACAGGGGGCCCCTCTACTTC. This chain connects TRBV5-1 to TRBJ2-7; 12 positions match TRBD1. The V gene end was trimmed by 3 bases and the J gene end by 13 bases; junction bases not matched to a gene: 8. The CDR3 runs 13 residues. The germline gives CDR1 SGHRS, CDR2 YFSETQ.

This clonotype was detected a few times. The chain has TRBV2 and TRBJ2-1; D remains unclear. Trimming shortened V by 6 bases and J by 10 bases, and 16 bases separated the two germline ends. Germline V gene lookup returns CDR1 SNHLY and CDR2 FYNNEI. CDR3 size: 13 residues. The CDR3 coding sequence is TGTGCCAGCAGGAGCTCCCCCTACTTCGAGCAGTTCTTC. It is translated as CASRSSPYFEQFF.

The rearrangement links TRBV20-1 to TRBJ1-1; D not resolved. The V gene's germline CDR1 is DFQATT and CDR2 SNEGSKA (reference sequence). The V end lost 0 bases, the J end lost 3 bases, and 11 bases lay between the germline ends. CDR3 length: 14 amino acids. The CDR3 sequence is CSAREGGIDTEAFF. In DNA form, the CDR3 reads TGCAGTGCTAGAGAGGGCGGTATTGACACTGAAGCTTTCTTT.

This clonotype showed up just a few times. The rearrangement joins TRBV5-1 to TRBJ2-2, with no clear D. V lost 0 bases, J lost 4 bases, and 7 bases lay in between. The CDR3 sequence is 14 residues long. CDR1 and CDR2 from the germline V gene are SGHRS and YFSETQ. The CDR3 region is CASSLEGATGELFF. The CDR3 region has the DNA TGCGCCAGCAGCTTGGAAGGTGCCACCGGGGAGCTGTTTTTT. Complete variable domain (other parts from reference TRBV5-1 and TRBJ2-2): KAGVTQTPRYLIKTRGQQVTLSCSPISGHRSVSWYQQTPGQGLQFLFEYFSETQRNKGNFPGRFSGRQFSNSRSEMNVSTLELGDSALYLCASSLEGATGELFFGEGSRLTVL.